This note documents a single TCR beta chain sequence. Its matching antigen is unknown. Sequencing of TCR beta was performed on blood CD8+ T cells and on blood CD4+ T cells. TEMRA cells were FACS-enriched, and CD8+ and CD4+ T cells were isolated negatively. Reverse transcription of roughly 0.5 to 1 ug RNA was carried out with random hexamers. The TCR beta CDR3 was amplified by immunoSEQ multiplex PCR across 54 Vbeta, 13 Jbeta. TCRdb redid the calling of the immunoSEQ multiplex PCR reads with MiXCR, one entry per CDR3 protein. The table records about 150,000 distinct CDR3 sequences, 90% to 97% of them present only once. The V and J ends lost 4 bases and 3 bases respectively, with 18 bases between them. CDR3 length equals 15 residues. Per the germline V gene, CDR1 is SQVTM and CDR2 is ANQGSEA. This record belongs to a study of CD8 T cells in Susac syndrome. Regarding the study as a whole: Clonal expansion was missing from Susac syndrome CD4+ T cell repertoires.

Material for sequencing was CD4+ T cells from PBMCs. The chain couples TRBV29-1 to TRBJ1-1, with TRBD1 as a possible D gene (5 bases). The receptor was isolated from a human donor with Susac syndrome. The CDR3 spells CSVGLSGGPDTEAFF. The CDR3 DNA reads TGCAGCGTTGGTTTGTCGGGGGGTCCGGACACTGAAGCTTTCTTT.